The clone carrying this TCR beta chain was detected many times. The antigen is not known. cDNA libraries for TCR beta contained unique molecular identifiers. T cells, about 0.9 to 11 million of them, yielded 500,000 to 600,000 cDNA molecules. TCRdb recomputed calls from the PCR reads with MiXCR, one row per CDR3 protein. The table has hundreds of thousands of distinct CDR3 sequences, roughly 50% seen once. These data come from a study of post-analysis software for immune sequencing data. In the study overall: Relapsing-remitting, secondary progressive and progressive-relapsing multiple sclerosis courses were included. The study, taken as a whole, reports: Controls had significantly higher normalized Chao1 diversity than multiple sclerosis patients. F measure clustering grouped samples strongly by preparation batch.

The receptor was derived from a girl aged 5 to 17 with multiple sclerosis. The sample was blood.

The chain's CDR3 is CASSLGTGDEQYF. DNA for the CDR3: TGTGCCAGCAGTTTAGGGACAGGGGACGAGCAGTACTTC. The V gene is TRBV7-3, the J gene TRBJ2-7; 10 positions match TRBD1. Germline V gene lookup returns CDR1 SGHTA and CDR2 FQGTGA. This CDR3 spans 13 amino acids. The junction had 4 bases not matched to a gene; V was cut back by 6 bases and J by 5 bases. Full variable domain (remainder filled in from reference TRBV7-3 and TRBJ2-7): GAGVSQTPSNKVTEKGKYVELRCDPISGHTALYWYRQSLGQGPEFLIYFQGTGAADDSGLPNDRFFAVRPEGSVSTLKIQRTERGDSAVYLCASSLGTGDEQYFGPGTRLTVT.